This TCR beta chain was obtained from a study of CD8 T cells in Susac syndrome. Overall study results and limits: Acknowledgment was made by the study that its TCR sequencing and HLA analysis involved a relatively small number of individuals.

Germline assignment: CDR1 SGHRS and CDR2 YFSETQ. The V gene lost 7 bases and the J gene lost 0 bases, with 20 bases spanning the gap. The CDR3 consists of 16 residues. When the RNA was reverse transcribed, random hexamers were used with an input of 0.5 to 1 ug. An immunoSEQ multiplex PCR generated amplified TCR beta CDR3 products spanning 54 Vbeta and 13 Jbeta. Using its own MiXCR run on the immunoSEQ multiplex PCR reads, TCRdb lists one record per CDR3 protein. The data contain under 350,000 distinct CDR3 sequences, approximately 90% of them singletons. Sequencing of TCR beta, carried out with a high-throughput approach, was applied to CD8+ and CD4+ T cells from the blood. The patients who served as multiple sclerosis controls were treatment-naive and had stable or active relapsing-remitting disease that fulfilled the revised McDonald criteria. For this clonotype: Its antigen is not identified.

The chain uses TRBV5-1 and TRBJ2-7; no reliable D call. The sample comprised CD4+ T cells from PBMCs. This receptor was identified in a human donor with multiple sclerosis. The CDR3 region is CASRKAVSDSSYEQYF. The CDR3 DNA reads TGCGCCAGCCGGAAGGCGGTCAGCGATAGCTCCTACGAGCAGTACTTC.